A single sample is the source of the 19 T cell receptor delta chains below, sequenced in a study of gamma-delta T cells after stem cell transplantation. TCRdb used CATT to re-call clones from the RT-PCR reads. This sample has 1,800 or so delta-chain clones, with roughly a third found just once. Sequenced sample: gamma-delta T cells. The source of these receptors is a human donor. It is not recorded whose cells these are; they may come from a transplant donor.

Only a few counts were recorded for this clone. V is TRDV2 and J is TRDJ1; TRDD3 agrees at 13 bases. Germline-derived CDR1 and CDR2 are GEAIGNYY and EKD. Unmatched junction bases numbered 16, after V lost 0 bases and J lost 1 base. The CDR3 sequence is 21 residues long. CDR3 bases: TGTGCCTGTGACACCGTGGAGCCAGGGACTGGGGGATACGGGCGCACCGATAAACTCATCTTT. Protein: CACDTVEPGTGGYGRTDKLIF.

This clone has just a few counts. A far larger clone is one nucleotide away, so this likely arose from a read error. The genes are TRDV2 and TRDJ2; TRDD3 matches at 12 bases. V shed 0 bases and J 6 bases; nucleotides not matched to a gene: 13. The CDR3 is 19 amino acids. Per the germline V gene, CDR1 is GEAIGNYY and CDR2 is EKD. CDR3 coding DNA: TGTGCCTGTGACACCGTGGAAGACTGGGGGATACCTACGGCAGCACAACTCTTCTTT. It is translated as CACDTVEDWGIPTAAQLFF.

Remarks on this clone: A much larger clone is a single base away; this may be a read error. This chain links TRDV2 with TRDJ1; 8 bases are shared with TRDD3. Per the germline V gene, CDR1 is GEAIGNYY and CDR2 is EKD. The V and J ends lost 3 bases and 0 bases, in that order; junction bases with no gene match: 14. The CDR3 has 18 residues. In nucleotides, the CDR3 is TGTGCCTGTGACCCCCTCGTAATGGGGGATCGGAACACCGATAAACTCATCTTT. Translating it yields CACDPLVMGDRNTDKLIF.

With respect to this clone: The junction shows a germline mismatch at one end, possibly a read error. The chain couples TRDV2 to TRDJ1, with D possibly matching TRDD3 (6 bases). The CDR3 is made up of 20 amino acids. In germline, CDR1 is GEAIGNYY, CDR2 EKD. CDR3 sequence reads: CACDTGNLHHGGSNTDTLIF. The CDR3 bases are TGTGCCTGTGACACCGGAAATTTGCACCATGGGGGCTCCAACACCGATACACTCATCTTT.

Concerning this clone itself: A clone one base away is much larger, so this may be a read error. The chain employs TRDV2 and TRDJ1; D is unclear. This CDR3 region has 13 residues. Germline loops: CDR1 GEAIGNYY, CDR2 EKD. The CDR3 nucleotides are TGTGCCTGTGACGCCTATGGAACCGATAGACTCATCTTT. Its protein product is CACDAYGTDRLIF.

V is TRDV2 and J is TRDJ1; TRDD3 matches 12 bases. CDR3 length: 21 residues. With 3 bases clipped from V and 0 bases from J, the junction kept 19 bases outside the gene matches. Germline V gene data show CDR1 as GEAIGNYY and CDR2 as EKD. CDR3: CACDALWGIRRGDQDTDKLIF. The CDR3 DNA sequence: TGTGCCTGTGACGCACTCTGGGGGATACGCAGAGGTGACCAAGACACCGATAAACTCATCTTT.

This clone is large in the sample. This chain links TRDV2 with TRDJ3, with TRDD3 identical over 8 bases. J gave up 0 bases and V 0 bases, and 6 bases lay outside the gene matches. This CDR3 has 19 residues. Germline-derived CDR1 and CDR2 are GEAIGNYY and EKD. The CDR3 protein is CACDTAGGSRSWDTRQMFF. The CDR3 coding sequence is TGTGCCTGTGACACCGCTGGGGGAAGCCGCTCCTGGGACACCCGACAGATGTTTTTC.

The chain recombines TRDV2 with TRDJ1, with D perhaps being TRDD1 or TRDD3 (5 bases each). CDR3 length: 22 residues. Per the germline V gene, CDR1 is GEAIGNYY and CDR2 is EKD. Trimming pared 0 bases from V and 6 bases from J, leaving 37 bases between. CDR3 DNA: TGTGCCTGTGACACCGTATCGCAGGCTGAAAATACTGGTGGGCCAGGGACCTATAAACTCATCTTT. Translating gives CACDTVSQAENTGGPGTYKLIF.

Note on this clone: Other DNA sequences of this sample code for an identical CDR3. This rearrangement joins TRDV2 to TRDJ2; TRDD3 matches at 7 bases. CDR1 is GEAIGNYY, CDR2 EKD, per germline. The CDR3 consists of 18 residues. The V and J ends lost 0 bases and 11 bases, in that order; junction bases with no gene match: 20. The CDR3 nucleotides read TGTGCCTGTGACACCGTAGCAGGAGTGGTGGATACGCTTGGTCAACTCTTCTTT. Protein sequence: CACDTVAGVVDTLGQLFF.

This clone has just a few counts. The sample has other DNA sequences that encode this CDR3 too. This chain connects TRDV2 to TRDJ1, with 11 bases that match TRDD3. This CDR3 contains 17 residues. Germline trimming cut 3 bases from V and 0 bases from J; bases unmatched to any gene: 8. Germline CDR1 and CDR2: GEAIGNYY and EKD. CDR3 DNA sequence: TGTGCCTGTGACCGCATGGGGGATACGTCCCACACCGATAAACTCATCTTT. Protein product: CACDRMGDTSHTDKLIF.

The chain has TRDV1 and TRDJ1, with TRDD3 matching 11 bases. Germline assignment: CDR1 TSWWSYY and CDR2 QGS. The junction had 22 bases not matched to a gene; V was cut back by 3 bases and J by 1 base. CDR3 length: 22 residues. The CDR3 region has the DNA TGTGCTCTTGGGGAGCCGGCGACCTATTTCGCGTGGGGGATACGCAGCACCGATAAACTCATCTTT. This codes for CALGEPATYFAWGIRSTDKLIF.

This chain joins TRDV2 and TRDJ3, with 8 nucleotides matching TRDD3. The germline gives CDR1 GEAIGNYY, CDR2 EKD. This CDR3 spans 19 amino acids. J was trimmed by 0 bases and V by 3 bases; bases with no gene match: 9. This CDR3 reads CACDGTGGRSSWDTRQMFF. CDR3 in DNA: TGTGCCTGTGACGGTACTGGGGGCCGGAGCTCCTGGGACACCCGACAGATGTTTTTC.

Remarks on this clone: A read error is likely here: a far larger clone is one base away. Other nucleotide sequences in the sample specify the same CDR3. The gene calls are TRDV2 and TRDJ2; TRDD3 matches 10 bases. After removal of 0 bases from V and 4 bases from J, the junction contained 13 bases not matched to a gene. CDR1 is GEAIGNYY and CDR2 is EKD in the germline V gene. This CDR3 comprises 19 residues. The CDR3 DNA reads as TGTGCCTGTGACACCGTGGAAGACTGGGGGATCCCTACGACAGCACAACTCTTCTTT. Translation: CACDTVEDWGIPTTAQLFF.

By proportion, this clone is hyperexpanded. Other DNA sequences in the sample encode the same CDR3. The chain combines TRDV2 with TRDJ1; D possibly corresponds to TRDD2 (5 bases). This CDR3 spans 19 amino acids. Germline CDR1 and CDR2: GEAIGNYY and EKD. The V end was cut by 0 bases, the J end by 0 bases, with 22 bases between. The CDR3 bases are TGTGCCTGTGACACCGTTCGTTACCCTACTTTGGAGTACACCGATAAACTCATCTTT. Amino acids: CACDTVRYPTLEYTDKLIF.

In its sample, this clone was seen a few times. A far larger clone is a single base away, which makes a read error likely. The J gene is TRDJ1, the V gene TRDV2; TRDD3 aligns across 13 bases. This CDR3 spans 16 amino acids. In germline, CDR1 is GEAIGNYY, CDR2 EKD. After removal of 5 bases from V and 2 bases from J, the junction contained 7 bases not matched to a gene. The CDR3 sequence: CACAFLLGDTTDKLIF. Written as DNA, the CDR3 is TGTGCCTGTGCCTTCCTACTGGGGGATACGACCGATAAACTCATCTTT.

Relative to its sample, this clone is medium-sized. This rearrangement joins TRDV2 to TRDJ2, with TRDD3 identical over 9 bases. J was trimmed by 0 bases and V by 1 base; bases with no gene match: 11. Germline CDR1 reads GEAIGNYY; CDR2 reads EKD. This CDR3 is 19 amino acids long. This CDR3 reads CACDTLSLGDLSLTAQLFF. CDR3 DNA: TGTGCCTGTGACACGCTGTCGCTGGGGGATCTATCTTTGACAGCACAACTCTTCTTT.

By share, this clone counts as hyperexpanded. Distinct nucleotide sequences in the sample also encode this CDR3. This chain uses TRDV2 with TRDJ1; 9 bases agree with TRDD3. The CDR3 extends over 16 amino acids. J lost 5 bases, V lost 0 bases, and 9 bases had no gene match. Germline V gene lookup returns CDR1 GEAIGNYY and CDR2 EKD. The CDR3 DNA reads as TGTGCCTGTGACACCCTGGGGGATCCCCACGCAGATAAACTCATCTTT. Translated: CACDTLGDPHADKLIF.

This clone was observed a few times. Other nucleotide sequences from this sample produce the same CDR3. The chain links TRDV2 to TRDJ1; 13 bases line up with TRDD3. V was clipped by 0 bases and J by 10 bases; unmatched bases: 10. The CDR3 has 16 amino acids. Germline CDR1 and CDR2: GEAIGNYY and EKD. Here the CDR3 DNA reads TGTGCCTGTGACACCGTTAGTACTGGGGGATACGCCAGACTCATCTTT. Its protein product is CACDTVSTGGYARLIF.

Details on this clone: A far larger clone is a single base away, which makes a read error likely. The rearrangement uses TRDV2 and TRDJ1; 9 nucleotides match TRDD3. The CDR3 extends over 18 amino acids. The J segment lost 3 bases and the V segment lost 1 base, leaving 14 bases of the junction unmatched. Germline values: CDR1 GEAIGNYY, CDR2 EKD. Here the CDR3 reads CACDTLGDPRAVSDKLIF. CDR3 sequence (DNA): TGTGCCTGTGACACTCTGGGGGATCCGCGGGCGGTGTCCGATAAACTCATCTTT.